The 3 T cell receptor beta chains listed next were all sequenced from one sample in a study of spatial heterogeneity in lung cancer (dated by TCRdb to between 2019 and 2020). The library came from 5' RACE. Sequencing used a NextSeq 500. TCRdb passed the public sequencing reads through fastp at Q25 and MiXCR, retaining productive beta sequences. Each CDR3 protein gets just one entry, which takes the most common genes and DNA from the rows behind it. This sample is represented by a few thousand distinct CDR3 sequences; 16% of them were singletons. The top ten hold about 71% of the sample. Per the publication, the time point label means: sample taken at primary tumor resection. For TCR sequencing, whole RNA was extracted from tumor and nontumor lung tissue, or from cryopreserved PBMC samples, and no cell sorting was done. Here the sequenced sample was PBMCs, taken at surgery. The receptors originated from a male donor with early-stage non-small cell lung cancer.

This clonotype was observed at least ten times. The genes are TRBV25-1 and TRBJ1-4; 10 bases match TRBD1. Losses at the gene ends were 5 bases for V and 8 bases for J; bases not matched to a gene: 8. The CDR3 consists of 15 residues. Looked up from germline, CDR1 is MGHDK and CDR2 is SYGVNS. The chain's CDR3 is CASSSRQGALEKLFF. The DNA for the CDR3 is TGTGCCAGCAGTAGTCGACAGGGGGCATTGGAAAAACTGTTTTTT.

The chain couples TRBV5-1 to TRBJ2-7; D is tentatively TRBD1 or TRBD2 (5 bases each). This CDR3 is built from 14 residues. Trimming took 6 bases from V and 2 from J, leaving 15 bases between them. CDR1 and CDR2 (germline): SGHRS, YFSETQ. The CDR3 sequence is CASKPGTEPYEQYF. The DNA for the CDR3 is TGCGCCAGCAAACCCGGGACGGAACCCTACGAGCAGTACTTC.

This clonotype came up many times. The J gene is TRBJ2-3, the V gene TRBV24-1; D gene ambiguous. V was cut by 5 bases and J by 5 bases, with 16 bases left in between. The CDR3 sequence is 15 residues long. The germline V gene encodes CDR1 KGHDR and CDR2 SFDVKD. CDR3 sequence reads: CATSAAVAPLDTQYF. Here the CDR3 DNA reads TGTGCCACCAGTGCCGCCGTAGCCCCCTTAGATACGCAGTATTTT.